This TCR beta chain was documented in a study of blood T cell repertoires in COVID-19 (dated by TCRdb to 2020 to 2021). For the study in its entirety: Samples covering the acute and convalescent phases of COVID-19 were provided by collaborators in the United States, Italy and Spain. Subjects who had been exposed to COVID-19, were actively infected with it, or had recovered from it provided the deeply sampled blood TCRbeta repertoires that made up the dataset. The sample metadata nearly always contained a de-identified subject ID, COVID-19 status, age in years and sex. The repertoires were released in a freely available public database meant as a resource for research on the immune response to SARS-CoV-2. The prospective study material was composed of cDNA or gDNA derived from T cells, B-cell-depleted T cells, or PBMCs. HLA class I and class II types, where available, came from metadata supplied by the sample provider rather than from assay-based typing. Samples came from the ongoing ImmuneRACE study (first 160 participants) plus 1,254 subjects from 6 global collaborators.

The collaborating institutions used their own protocols to collect whole blood in K2EDTA tubes. For TCRbeta analysis, collaborator samples were shipped as frozen whole blood, as isolated PBMCs, or as DNA extracted from either sample type. As concerns this clone: Its antigen is unknown. No much larger clonotype is one base removed from it; base qualities were not supplied.

The CDR3 goes from the cysteine to the phenylalanine over 13 residues. The kept DNA is CDR3 alone, 39 bases in frame from the first base. V sheds 4 bases and J sheds 11 bases, leaving 17 bases between their ends. Sequences SGHTA (CDR1) and FQGNSA (CDR2) are obtained from the germline V gene. The immunoSEQ Assay, a bias-controlled multiplex PCR, was used to amplify TCRbeta CDR3 regions from genomic DNA. In the paper's pipeline: The number of nucleated cells in each sample was estimated from the amplification of reference gene primers within the assay. To quantify the absolute abundance of each unique TCRbeta CDR3 rearrangement, sequence reads were collapsed and filtered. For each sample, productive Simpson clonality was calculated by taking the square root of Simpson's diversity index across productive rearrangements. TCRdb's version of the immuneACCESS table is confined to in-frame rearrangements and falls short of the full clone set. An unresolved V gene accounts for under half of the shortfall where checked; the remainder is of unknown origin. That table gives V, J and clone size, and the DNA gave D and trimming. This sample comprises some 95,000 clones, approximately 76% of them detected only once. Of the sample, about 7% is held by the ten largest clones.

What the study reported, not specific to this receptor: Clinical and demographic metadata were provided uncurated, with the amount varying by source and participant.

Sequenced: peripheral blood. The rearrangement combines TRBV7-2 with TRBJ1-2; no D segment can be confidently identified. The sequence was obtained from a man aged 70 or older with acute or convalescent COVID-19. At the DNA level, the sequence is TGTGCCAGCAGCTCCGGGTGGGGAGGAAGTTACACCTTC. Its translation is CASSSGWGGSYTF.